This T cell receptor beta chain was identified in a study of identical twins. Overall study findings and caveats: Fewer insertions characterized abundant cord blood beta clonotypes, whereas memory repertoires showed none.

TCRdb fed the 5' RACE reads into MiXCR, producing one record per CDR3 protein. Altogether a few hundred thousand distinct CDR3 sequences are present, nearly 9.5% being singletons, with the ten largest covering 5.5% to 9%. In this sample, this clonotype turned up many times. Its antigen remains unidentified. In germline, CDR1 is SQVTM, CDR2 ANQGSEA. V trimming: 0 bases; J trimming: 2 bases; junction bases outside the gene matches: 3. This CDR3 has 15 amino acids. This same sample was also taken into another study, of yellow fever vaccine responses in identical twins. That investigation notes: The T cell response to vaccination in identical twins was reportedly partly convergent and partly personalized.

This chain links TRBV29-1 with TRBJ2-7; TRBD2 agrees at 11 bases. The sample consisted of CD8+ T cells sorted from blood. The receptor was derived from a woman younger than 30 in good health. CDR3 amino acids: CSVEDRLAGPYEQYF. CDR3 in DNA: TGCAGCGTTGAAGATCGACTAGCGGGGCCCTACGAGCAGTACTTC.